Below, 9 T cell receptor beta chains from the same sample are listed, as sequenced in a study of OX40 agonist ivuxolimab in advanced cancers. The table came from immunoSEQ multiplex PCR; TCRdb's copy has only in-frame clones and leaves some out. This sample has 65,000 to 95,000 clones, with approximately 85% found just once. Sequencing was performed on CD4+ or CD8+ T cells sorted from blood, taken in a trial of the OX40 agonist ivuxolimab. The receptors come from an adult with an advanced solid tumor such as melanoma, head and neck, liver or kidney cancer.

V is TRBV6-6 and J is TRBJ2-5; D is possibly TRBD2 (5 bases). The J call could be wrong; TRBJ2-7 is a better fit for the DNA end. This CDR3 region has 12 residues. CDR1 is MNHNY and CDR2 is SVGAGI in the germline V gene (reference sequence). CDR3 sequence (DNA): TGTGCCAGCAGCCCCGGAGGCTACGAGCAGTACTTC. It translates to CASSPGGYEQYF.

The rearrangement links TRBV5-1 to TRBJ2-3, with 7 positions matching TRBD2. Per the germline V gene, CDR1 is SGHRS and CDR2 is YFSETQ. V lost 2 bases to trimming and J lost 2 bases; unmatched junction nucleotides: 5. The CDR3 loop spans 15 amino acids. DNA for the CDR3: TGCGCCAGCAGCTTAAAAGCGGGACCCACAGATACGCAGTATTTT. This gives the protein CASSLKAGPTDTQYF.

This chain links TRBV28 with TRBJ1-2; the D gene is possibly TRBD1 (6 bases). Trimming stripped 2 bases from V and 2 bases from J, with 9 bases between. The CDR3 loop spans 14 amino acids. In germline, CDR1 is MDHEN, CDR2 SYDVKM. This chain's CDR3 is CASSLPQGNYGYTF. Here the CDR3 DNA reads TGTGCCAGCAGTTTACCTCAGGGGAACTATGGCTACACCTTC.

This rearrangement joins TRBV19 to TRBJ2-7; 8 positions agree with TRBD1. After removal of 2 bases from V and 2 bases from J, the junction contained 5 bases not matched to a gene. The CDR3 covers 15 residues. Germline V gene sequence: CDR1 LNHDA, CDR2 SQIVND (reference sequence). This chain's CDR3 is CASSIYGTGTYEQYF. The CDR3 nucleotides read TGTGCCAGTAGTATATACGGGACAGGAACCTACGAGCAGTACTTC. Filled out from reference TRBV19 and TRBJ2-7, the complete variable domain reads DGGITQSPKYLFRKEGQNVTLSCEQNLNHDAMYWYRQDPGQGLRLIYYSQIVNDFQKGDIAEGYSVSREKKESFPLTVTSAQKNPTAFYLCASSIYGTGTYEQYFGPGTRLTVT.

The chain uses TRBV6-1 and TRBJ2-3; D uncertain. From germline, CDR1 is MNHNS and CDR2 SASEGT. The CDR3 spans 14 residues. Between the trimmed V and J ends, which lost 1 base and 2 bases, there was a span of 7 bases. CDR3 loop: CASSEDYHTDTQYF. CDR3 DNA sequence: TGTGCCAGCAGTGAAGACTACCACACAGATACGCAGTATTTT.

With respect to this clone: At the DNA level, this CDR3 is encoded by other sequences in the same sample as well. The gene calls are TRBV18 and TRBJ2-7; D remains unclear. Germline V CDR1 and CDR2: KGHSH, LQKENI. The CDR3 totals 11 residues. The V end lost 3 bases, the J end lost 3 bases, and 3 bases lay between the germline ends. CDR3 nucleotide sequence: TGTGCCAGCTCACCGGGCTACGAGCAGTACTTC. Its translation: CASSPGYEQYF.

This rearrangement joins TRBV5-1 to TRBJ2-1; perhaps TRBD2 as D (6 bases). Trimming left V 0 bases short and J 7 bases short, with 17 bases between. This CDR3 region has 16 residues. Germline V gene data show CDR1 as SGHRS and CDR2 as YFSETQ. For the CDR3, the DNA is TGCGCCAGCAGCTTGGAAGGGACTCTATACCTTAATGAGCAGTTCTTC. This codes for CASSLEGTLYLNEQFF. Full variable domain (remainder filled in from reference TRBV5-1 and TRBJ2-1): KAGVTQTPRYLIKTRGQQVTLSCSPISGHRSVSWYQQTPGQGLQFLFEYFSETQRNKGNFPGRFSGRQFSNSRSEMNVSTLELGDSALYLCASSLEGTLYLNEQFFGPGTRLTVL.

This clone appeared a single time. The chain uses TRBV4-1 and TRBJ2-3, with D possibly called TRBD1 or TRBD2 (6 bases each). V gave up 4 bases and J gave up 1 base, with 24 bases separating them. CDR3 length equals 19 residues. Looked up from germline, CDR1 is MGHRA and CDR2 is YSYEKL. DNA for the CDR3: TGCGCCAGCAGCCGATCCTACCTTAAGGGGGAGGCCCGCACAGATACGCAGTATTTT. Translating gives CASSRSYLKGEARTDTQYF.

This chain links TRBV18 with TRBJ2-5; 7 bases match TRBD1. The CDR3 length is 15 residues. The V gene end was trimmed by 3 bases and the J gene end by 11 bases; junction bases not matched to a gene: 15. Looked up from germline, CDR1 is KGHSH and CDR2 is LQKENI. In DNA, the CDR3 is TGTGCCAGCTCACCCAACCGGGACAGCTTGGGTGAGCAGTACTTC. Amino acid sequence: CASSPNRDSLGEQYF. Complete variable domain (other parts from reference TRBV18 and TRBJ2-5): NAGVMQNPRHLVRRRGQEARLRCSPMKGHSHVYWYRQLPEEGLKFMVYLQKENIIDESGMPKERFSAEFPKEGPSILRIQQVVRGDSAAYFCASSPNRDSLGEQYFGPGTRLLVL.